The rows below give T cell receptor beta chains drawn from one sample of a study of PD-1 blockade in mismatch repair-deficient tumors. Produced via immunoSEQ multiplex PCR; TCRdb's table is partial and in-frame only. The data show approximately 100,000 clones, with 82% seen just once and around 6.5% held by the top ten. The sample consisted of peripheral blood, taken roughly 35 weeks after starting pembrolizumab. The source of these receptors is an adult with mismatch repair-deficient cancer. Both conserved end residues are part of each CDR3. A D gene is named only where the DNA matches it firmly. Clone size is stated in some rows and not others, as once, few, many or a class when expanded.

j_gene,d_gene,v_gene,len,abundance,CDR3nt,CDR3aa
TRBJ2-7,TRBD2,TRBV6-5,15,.,TGTGCCAGCAGTTACGGACTAGCGGGAGGGTCAGAGCAGTACTTC,CASSYGLAGGSEQYF
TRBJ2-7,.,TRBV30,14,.,TGTGCCTGGAGTGTAAGCAGGGCAGCCTACGAGCAGTACTTC,CAWSVSRAAYEQYF
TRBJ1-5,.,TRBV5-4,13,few,TGTGCCAGCAGCCCTGGACAGTTTGGGCCCCAGCATTTT,CASSPGQFGPQHF
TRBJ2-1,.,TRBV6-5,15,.,TGTGCCAGCAGTTACTCGAGTACATACGACAATGAGCAGTTCTTC,CASSYSSTYDNEQFF
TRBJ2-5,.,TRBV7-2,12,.,TGTGCCAGCACCCCCTCCCAAGAGACCCAGTACTTC,CASTPSQETQYF
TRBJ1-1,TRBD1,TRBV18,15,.,TGTGCCAGCTCACGTGGGACAGGGGGAGGGTCTGAAGCTTTCTTT,CASSRGTGGGSEAFF
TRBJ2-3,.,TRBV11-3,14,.,TGTGCCAGCAGCTTAGAAGGGGACACAGATACGCAGTATTTT,CASSLEGDTDTQYF
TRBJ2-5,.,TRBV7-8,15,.,TGTGCCAGCCGATCGAGAACGGAAAGACAAGAGACCCAGTACTTC,CASRSRTERQETQYF
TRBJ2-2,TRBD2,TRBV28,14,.,TGTGCCAGCAGGGGACTAGCGGACACCGGGGAGCTGTTTTTT,CASRGLADTGELFF
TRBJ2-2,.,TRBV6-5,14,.,TGTGCCAGCACCCAGCGTGAGAACACCGGGGAGCTGTTTTTT,CASTQRENTGELFF
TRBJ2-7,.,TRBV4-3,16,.,TGCGCCAGCAGCCAGTTTTTCGAGACTACCTCCTGGGAGCAGTACTTC,CASSQFFETTSWEQYF
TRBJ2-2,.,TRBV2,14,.,TGTGCCAGCAGTGACGGACAGAACACCGGGGAGCTGTTTTTT,CASSDGQNTGELFF
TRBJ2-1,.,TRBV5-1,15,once,TGCGCCAGCAGCTTGCTGTCGTACAGGGACAATGAGCAGTTCTTC,CASSLLSYRDNEQFF
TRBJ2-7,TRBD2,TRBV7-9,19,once,TGTGCCAGCAGCCGATTTCGGGCGCGGGAGCGGGTGAGCTCCTACGAGCAGTACTTC,CASSRFRARERVSSYEQYF
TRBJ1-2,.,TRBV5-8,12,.,TGTGCCAGCAGCAGAGGGCTCCAGGGCTACACCTTC,CASSRGLQGYTF
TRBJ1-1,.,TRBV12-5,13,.,TGTGCTAGTGGTTTGGGCAGAAACACTGAAGCTTTCTTT,CASGLGRNTEAFF
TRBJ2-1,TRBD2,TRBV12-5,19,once,TGTGCTAGTGGTCCCTCGGGACTAGCGGGGATTAGCTCCTACAATGAGCAGTTCTTC,CASGPSGLAGISSYNEQFF
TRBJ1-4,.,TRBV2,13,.,TGTGCCAGCAGTGATCATGGGGATGAAAAACTGTTTTTT,CASSDHGDEKLFF
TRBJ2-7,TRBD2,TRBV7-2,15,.,TGTGCCAGCAACCTACTAGCGGGAGTTTCCTACGAGCAGTACTTC,CASNLLAGVSYEQYF
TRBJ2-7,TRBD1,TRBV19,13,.,TGTGCCAGTAGTACGGACAGGGACAACGAGCAGTACTTC,CASSTDRDNEQYF
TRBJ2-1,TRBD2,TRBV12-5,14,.,TGTGCTAGTGGTTTGGTACTAGCGGCTGTTGAGCAGTTCTTC,CASGLVLAAVEQFF
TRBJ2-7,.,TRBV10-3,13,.,TGTGCCATCAGTGACCCTACACGTTACGAGCAGTACTTC,CAISDPTRYEQYF
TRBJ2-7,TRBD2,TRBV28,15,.,TGTGCCAGCAGCCAAGGACTAGCGGAAACCTACGAGCAGTACTTC,CASSQGLAETYEQYF
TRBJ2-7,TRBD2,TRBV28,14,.,TGTGCCAGCAGGTGGACTAGCGGGAGCCACGAGCAGTACTTC,CASRWTSGSHEQYF
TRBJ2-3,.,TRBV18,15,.,TGTGCCAGCTCACCCGGGCTCGAAAGGCCAGATACGCAGTATTTT,CASSPGLERPDTQYF
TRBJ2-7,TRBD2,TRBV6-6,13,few,TGTGCCAGCATCAAGAGACTAGCTGACGAGCAGTACTTC,CASIKRLADEQYF
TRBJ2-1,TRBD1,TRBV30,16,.,TGTGCCTGGAGTAAGCAGGGCGGACAGGACTACAATGAGCAGTTCTTC,CAWSKQGGQDYNEQFF
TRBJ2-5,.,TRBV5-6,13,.,TGTGCCAGCAGCTTCAACAGGGTGGAGACCCAGTACTTC,CASSFNRVETQYF
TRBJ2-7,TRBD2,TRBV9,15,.,TGTGCCAGCAGTCCCACTAGCGGGCATTCCTACGAGCAGTACTTC,CASSPTSGHSYEQYF
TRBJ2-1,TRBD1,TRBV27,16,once,TGTGCCAGCAGTTTATCAACAGGGGACGCCTACAATGAGCAGTTCTTC,CASSLSTGDAYNEQFF
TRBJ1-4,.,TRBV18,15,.,TGTGCCAGCTCACCAGGGGTTGCAACTAATGAAAAACTGTTTTTT,CASSPGVATNEKLFF
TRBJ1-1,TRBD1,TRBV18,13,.,TGTGCCAGCGCACAGGGGAGGAACACTGAAGCTTTCTTT,CASAQGRNTEAFF
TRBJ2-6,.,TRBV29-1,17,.,TGCAGCGTTGTGCCCCAGGGACTGAGCTCTGGGGCCAACGTCCTGACTTTC,CSVVPQGLSSGANVLTF
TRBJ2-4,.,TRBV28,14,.,TGTGCCAGCAGTTCACAGGGTGTCGGAAACATTCAGTACTTC,CASSSQGVGNIQYF
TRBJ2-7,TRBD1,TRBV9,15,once,TGTGCCAGCAGCGTCGAGGGGGCTTCGTCCTACGAGCAGTACTTC,CASSVEGASSYEQYF
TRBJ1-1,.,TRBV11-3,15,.,TGTGCCAGCAGCTTACCCGCAGGGTGGGCCACTGAAGCTTTCTTT,CASSLPAGWATEAFF
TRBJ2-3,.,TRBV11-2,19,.,TGTGCCAGCAGCGTTAGACTTTTTTTGGGACCGACCAGCACAGATACGCAGTATTTT,CASSVRLFLGPTSTDTQYF
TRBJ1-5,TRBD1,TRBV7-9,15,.,TGTGCCAGCAGTGGAGACAGGGGAATCGATCAGCCCCAGCATTTT,CASSGDRGIDQPQHF
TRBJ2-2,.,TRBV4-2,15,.,TGTGCCAGCAGCCCCCGAAACAGGGATTACGGGGAGCTGTTTTTT,CASSPRNRDYGELFF
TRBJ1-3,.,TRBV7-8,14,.,TGTGCCAGCAGCTTTACAGGGATAAGTAACACCATATATTTT,CASSFTGISNTIYF
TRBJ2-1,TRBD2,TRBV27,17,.,TGTGCCAGCAGTCTTTGGACTAGCGGGAGCTCCTACAATGAGCAGTTCTTC,CASSLWTSGSSYNEQFF
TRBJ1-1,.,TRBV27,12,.,TGTGCCAGCAGGCAGGGGAACACTGAAGCTTTCTTT,CASRQGNTEAFF
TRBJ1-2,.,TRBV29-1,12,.,TGCAGCGTTGTACGCAGGGGTGGTGGCTACACCTTC,CSVVRRGGGYTF
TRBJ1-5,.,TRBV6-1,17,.,TGTGCCAGCAGTGAAGCGCTGTTTCGGAGGCAATATCAGCCCCAGCATTTT,CASSEALFRRQYQPQHF
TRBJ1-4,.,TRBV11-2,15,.,TGTGCCAGCAGCCAAGGTGGGGGCAGAGGGGAAAAACTGTTTTTT,CASSQGGGRGEKLFF
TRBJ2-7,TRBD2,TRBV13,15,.,TGTGCCAGCAGCTTAGTACGGGAGGGGGGGTACGAGCAGTACTTC,CASSLVREGGYEQYF
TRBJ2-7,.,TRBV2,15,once,TGTGCCAGCAGTGAAGGCGACTCGCGGAACTACGAGCAGTACTTC,CASSEGDSRNYEQYF